A selection of T cell receptor beta chains follows, all from one sample in a study of T cell changes during pregnancy in multiple sclerosis. The repertoire was sequenced with immunoSEQ multiplex PCR; TCRdb's copy has only in-frame clones and lacks some. Among approximately 80,000 clones listed, 94% were seen once. The starting material was peripheral blood, obtained in the second trimester of pregnancy. Every receptor here comes from a female donor in good health, enrolled as a control in a pregnancy study. CDR3s include the opening cysteine and the closing phenylalanine or tryptophan. D genes are given only for firm matches. Some rows mark clone size as missing; the rest say once, few, many or name a class of expanded clone.

>TRBJ1-3|-|TRBV6-1|-
CASSSGYSGNTIYF
TGTGCCAGCAGCTCAGGGTACTCTGGAAACACCATATATTTT
>TRBJ2-7|-|TRBV29-1|-
CSVQTGTYEQYF
TGCAGCGTCCAAACAGGGACCTACGAGCAGTACTTC
>TRBJ1-5|-|TRBV19|TRBD1
CASRTGTGGNQPQHF
TGTGCCAGTAGGACCGGGACAGGGGGCAATCAGCCCCAGCATTTT
>TRBJ1-2|-|TRBV2|TRBD1
CASSRWDSSNYGYTF
TGTGCCAGCAGCCGTTGGGACAGTTCTAACTATGGCTACACCTTC
>TRBJ1-2|once|TRBV4-2|-
CASSQDGQGRNYGYTF
TGTGCCAGCAGCCAAGATGGGCAGGGCAGGAACTATGGCTACACCTTC
>TRBJ2-7|few|TRBV29-1|TRBD2
CSVEGTAGGTYEQYF
TGCAGCGTTGAAGGGACAGCGGGAGGGACCTACGAGCAGTACTTC
>TRBJ2-1|-|TRBV19|TRBD2
CASSMRRETHNEQFF
TGTGCCAGTAGTATGAGGCGGGAGACCCACAATGAGCAGTTCTTC
>TRBJ1-4|-|TRBV7-6|-
CASSLGGGNEKLFF
TGTGCCAGCAGCTTAGGTGGAGGAAATGAAAAACTGTTTTTT
>TRBJ2-1|-|TRBV7-8|TRBD1
CASSLGRLRGHNEQFF
TGTGCCAGCAGCTTAGGTCGGTTGAGGGGGCACAATGAGCAGTTCTTC
>TRBJ2-1|once|TRBV5-6|TRBD2
CASSFSGSLYNEQFF
TGTGCCAGCAGCTTCAGCGGGAGTCTTTACAATGAGCAGTTCTTC
>TRBJ1-1|-|TRBV6-5|-
CASSYRRMNTEAFF
TGTGCCAGCAGTTACAGGAGGATGAACACTGAAGCTTTCTTT
>TRBJ1-2|-|TRBV15|TRBD1
CATSRDKGTGPYGYTF
TGTGCCACCAGCAGAGATAAGGGGACAGGGCCCTATGGCTACACCTTC
>TRBJ1-5|-|TRBV2|TRBD1
CASKGPRQGGDQPQHF
TGTGCCAGTAAGGGCCCCCGACAGGGGGGAGATCAGCCCCAGCATTTT
>TRBJ2-6|once|TRBV28|-
CASNGRPSGANVLTF
TGTGCCAGCAATGGCAGGCCCTCTGGGGCCAACGTCCTGACTTTC
>TRBJ1-4|-|TRBV19|TRBD1
CASSLGTAFGKLFF
TGTGCCAGTAGTCTAGGGACAGCCTTCGGAAAACTGTTTTTT
>TRBJ2-3|-|TRBV5-1|-
CASSSNPTSTNTQYF
TGCGCCAGCAGCTCCAACCCGACTAGTACGAATACGCAGTATTTT
>TRBJ2-3|-|TRBV5-4|-
CASSSGQYTDTQYF
TGTGCCAGCAGCAGTGGACAGTACACAGATACGCAGTATTTT
>TRBJ2-5|-|TRBV5-6|TRBD2
CASSGGGLGFQETQYF
TGTGCCAGCAGCGGGGGGGGGTTAGGGTTCCAAGAGACCCAGTACTTC
>TRBJ2-7|once|TRBV5-4|-
CASSFGGYEQYF
TGTGCCAGCAGCTTCGGCGGCTACGAGCAGTACTTC
>TRBJ2-3|-|TRBV2|-
CASSDFGSTDTQYF
TGTGCCAGCAGTGATTTCGGGAGCACAGATACGCAGTATTTT
>TRBJ2-1|-|TRBV6-7|TRBD2
CATRTSGSLRSSYNEQFF
TGTGCCACCAGGACTAGCGGTTCTCTCCGGAGCTCCTACAATGAGCAGTTCTTC
>TRBJ1-4|-|TRBV28|-
CASSLVAGIAANEKLFF
TGTGCCAGCAGTTTAGTTGCAGGGATCGCGGCTAATGAAAAACTGTTTTTT
>TRBJ1-1|-|TRBV9|-
CASSVDRSVNTEAFF
TGTGCCAGCAGCGTAGACCGGAGTGTGAACACTGAAGCTTTCTTT
>TRBJ1-2|-|TRBV7-9|TRBD1
CASSSGQENYGYTF
TGTGCCAGCAGCTCCGGACAGGAGAACTATGGCTACACCTTC
>TRBJ2-6|-|TRBV5-8|TRBD1
CASTPNRGTGANVLTF
TGTGCCAGCACCCCGAACAGGGGAACTGGGGCCAACGTCCTGACTTTC
>TRBJ1-2|-|TRBV6-5|TRBD1
CASSRGTGDNYGYTF
TGTGCCAGCAGCCGTGGCACAGGGGACAACTATGGCTACACCTTC
>TRBJ1-2|-|TRBV6-5|TRBD1
CASSYSAGGAGGYTF
TGTGCCAGCAGTTACTCGGCAGGGGGCGCAGGTGGCTACACCTTC
>TRBJ1-4|-|TRBV11-2|-
CASSLDRGEKLFF
TGTGCCAGCAGCTTAGATCGGGGTGAAAAACTGTTTTTT
>TRBJ2-7|-|TRBV29-1|-
CSARELNYEQYF
TGCAGCGCCCGGGAGTTAAACTACGAGCAGTACTTC
>TRBJ2-1|-|TRBV25-1|TRBD2
CASTFSGSYNEQFF
TGTGCCAGCACTTTTAGCGGGAGTTACAATGAGCAGTTCTTC
>TRBJ1-5|-|TRBV2|-
CASKPRQSYQPQHF
TGTGCCAGCAAACCCCGACAGAGTTATCAGCCCCAGCATTTT
>TRBJ1-1|-|TRBV28|-
CASWDRSQGGRAFF
TGTGCCAGCTGGGATCGGAGTCAGGGAGGCCGAGCTTTCTTT
>TRBJ1-2|-|TRBV15|-
CATSSIRVEDYGYTF
TGTGCCACCAGCAGCATCAGGGTAGAGGACTATGGCTACACCTTC
>TRBJ2-1|-|TRBV2|-
CASKGGNEQFF
TGTGCCAGCAAAGGGGGCAATGAGCAGTTCTTC
>TRBJ2-7|-|TRBV29-1|TRBD1
CSVGGQGNYEQYF
TGCAGCGTTGGGGGACAGGGGAACTACGAGCAGTACTTC
>TRBJ1-1|-|TRBV5-4|TRBD1
CASTGQENTEAFF
TGTGCCAGCACCGGACAGGAGAACACTGAAGCTTTCTTT
>TRBJ2-1|-|TRBV28|-
CASNSDGGQGNEQFF
TGTGCCAGCAATTCAGACGGGGGGCAGGGGAATGAGCAGTTCTTC
>TRBJ2-5|-|TRBV14|TRBD2
CASSQVKAGVGETQYF
TGTGCCAGCAGCCAAGTAAAAGCGGGAGTTGGAGAGACCCAGTACTTC
>TRBJ1-4|-|TRBV7-8|-
CASSLVGRGQEKLFF
TGTGCCAGCAGCTTAGTAGGGAGGGGTCAGGAAAAACTGTTTTTT
>TRBJ1-5|-|TRBV19|TRBD1
CASSIGGRTGGQPQHF
TGTGCCAGTAGTATAGGTGGGAGGACAGGGGGTCAGCCCCAGCATTTT
>TRBJ2-1|-|TRBV7-9|TRBD2
CASSARVAGDNEQFF
TGTGCCAGCAGCGCCAGAGTAGCGGGAGATAATGAGCAGTTCTTC
>TRBJ2-1|-|TRBV30|TRBD1
CAWSIGTGGGEQFF
TGTGCCTGGAGTATCGGGACAGGGGGCGGTGAGCAGTTCTTC
>TRBJ2-6|-|TRBV18|-
CASSPSPGVGYGANVLTF
TGTGCCAGCTCACCAAGTCCGGGGGTAGGGTATGGGGCCAACGTCCTGACTTTC
>TRBJ2-7|-|TRBV29-1|-
CSVEVADYEQYF
TGCAGCGTTGAAGTGGCCGACTACGAGCAGTACTTC
>TRBJ2-7|once|TRBV4-1|TRBD2
CASSQGTSWEQYF
TGCGCCAGCAGCCAGGGGACTAGCTGGGAGCAGTACTTC
>TRBJ1-3|once|TRBV28|-
CASSLTASSGNTIYF
TGTGCCAGCAGTCTCACAGCTTCCTCTGGAAACACCATATATTTT